The rows below give T cell receptor beta chains drawn from one sample of a study of CD8 T cells in Susac syndrome. Each CDR3 protein is one row after TCRdb ran MiXCR on the immunoSEQ multiplex PCR reads. The sample has some 150,000 distinct CDR3 sequences; roughly 95% are singletons. Sequenced input: CD4+ T cells from PBMCs. These receptors were collected from a human donor in good health. Each CDR3 is given with its conserved first and last residue. A D gene is named only where the DNA matches it firmly. Some rows mark clone size as missing; the rest say once, few, many or name a class of expanded clone.

D gene | J gene | clone size | V gene | CDR3 protein | CDR3 DNA
- | TRBJ1-2 | - | TRBV9 | CASSFRDTRFYGYTF | TGTGCCAGCAGCTTCCGGGACACGCGTTTCTATGGCTACACCTTC
- | TRBJ2-5 | - | TRBV5-4 | CASSLEQPQETQYF | TGTGCCAGCAGCTTGGAGCAGCCACAAGAGACCCAGTACTTC
- | TRBJ2-7 | once | TRBV15 | CATSRLRQGEQYF | TGTGCCACCAGCCGACTTAGGCAAGGCGAGCAGTACTTC
TRBD1 | TRBJ1-2 | - | TRBV7-2 | CASSSQGAGSYYGYTF | TGTGCCAGCAGCTCGCAGGGGGCAGGGTCTTACTATGGCTACACCTTC
- | TRBJ2-2 | - | TRBV25-1 | CASSPAGLASTGELFF | TGTGCCAGCAGCCCTGCGGGGCTAGCAAGCACCGGGGAGCTGTTTTTT
- | TRBJ2-2 | once | TRBV5-1 | CASSLLVPNTGELFF | TGCGCCAGCAGCTTGCTGGTGCCGAACACCGGGGAGCTGTTTTTT
TRBD1 | TRBJ2-7 | - | TRBV2 | CASTLTGARAVFDEQYF | TGTGCCAGCACTCTAACAGGGGCCCGAGCAGTATTTGACGAGCAGTACTTC
- | TRBJ1-2 | - | TRBV18 | CASSPITREGYTF | TGTGCCAGCTCACCAATTACAAGAGAGGGCTACACCTTC
- | TRBJ2-1 | - | TRBV3-1 | CASSQEPGVGEQFF | TGTGCCAGCAGCCAAGAACCCGGGGTGGGTGAGCAGTTCTTC
- | TRBJ1-4 | - | TRBV12-3/TRBV12-4 | CASSSPEGLGEKLFF | TGTGCCAGCAGTTCTCCTGAGGGGCTGGGGGAAAAACTGTTTTTT
TRBD1 | TRBJ1-1 | - | TRBV3-1 | CASSPRPRTGSEAFF | TGTGCCAGCAGCCCTCGACCTCGGACAGGATCGGAAGCTTTCTTT
- | TRBJ1-1 | - | TRBV18 | CASSPLSQVNTEAFF | TGTGCCAGCTCACCCCTTAGCCAGGTGAACACTGAAGCTTTCTTT
- | TRBJ2-3 | once | TRBV30 | CAWTRQGRGTQYF | TGTGCCTGGACCAGACAGGGGAGGGGTACGCAGTATTTT
- | TRBJ1-5 | - | TRBV12-3/TRBV12-4 | CASSLSPTGLNQPQHF | TGTGCCAGCAGTTTATCCCCCACGGGGCTGAATCAGCCCCAGCATTTT
- | TRBJ1-1 | - | TRBV12-3/TRBV12-4 | CASSHWGDYTEAFF | TGTGCCAGCAGTCATTGGGGGGACTACACTGAAGCTTTCTTT
TRBD1 | TRBJ2-7 | once | TRBV27 | CASSLSLTGDSEQYF | TGTGCCAGCAGTTTATCCCTGACAGGGGATAGCGAGCAGTACTTC
- | TRBJ1-3 | - | TRBV2 | CASSEGFPGNTIYF | TGTGCCAGCAGTGAGGGTTTCCCTGGAAACACCATATATTTT
- | TRBJ1-4 | - | TRBV18 | CASSPLKTGNEKLFF | TGTGCCAGCTCACCATTAAAAACAGGAAATGAAAAACTGTTTTTT
TRBD1 | TRBJ2-2 | - | TRBV29-1 | CSARGPSNTGELFF | TGCAGCGCTAGGGGGCCGTCGAACACCGGGGAGCTGTTTTTT
- | TRBJ2-1 | - | TRBV12-3/TRBV12-4 | CASRARAASSYNEQFF | TGTGCCAGCCGCGCCAGGGCGGCCAGCTCCTACAATGAGCAGTTCTTC
- | TRBJ1-5 | - | TRBV4-1 | CASSQVDRDNQPQHF | TGCGCCAGCAGCCAAGTCGACAGAGACAATCAGCCCCAGCATTTT
- | TRBJ1-1 | - | TRBV19 | CASSSGGLQAFF | TGTGCCAGTAGTAGTGGAGGACTTCAAGCTTTCTTT
TRBD2 | TRBJ2-1 | - | TRBV19 | CASSPVAGDSYNEQFF | TGTGCCAGTAGCCCTGTAGCGGGAGACTCCTACAATGAGCAGTTCTTC
TRBD1 | TRBJ2-7 | - | TRBV19 | CASSTDRGSYEQYF | TGTGCCAGTAGTACAGACAGGGGAAGCTACGAGCAGTACTTC
- | TRBJ2-5 | - | TRBV7-8 | CASSPPSGVETQYF | TGTGCCAGCAGCCCCCCATCTGGGGTGGAGACCCAGTACTTC
TRBD2 | TRBJ2-3 | - | TRBV7-8 | CASSPFRTSGRADTQYF | TGTGCCAGCAGCCCCTTCCGGACTAGCGGGAGGGCAGATACGCAGTATTTT
- | TRBJ1-1 | - | TRBV11-3 | CASSLDRGTEAFF | TGTGCCAGCAGCTTAGATCGGGGTACTGAAGCTTTCTTT
TRBD1 | TRBJ1-2 | - | TRBV5-6 | CASSLAKTGRLNYGYTF | TGTGCCAGCAGCTTGGCAAAGACAGGGCGTTTGAACTATGGCTACACCTTC
- | TRBJ2-5 | - | TRBV28 | CASSYSRETQYF | TGTGCCAGCAGTTATTCGCGAGAGACCCAGTACTTC
- | TRBJ2-2 | - | TRBV18 | CATGLLNTGELFF | TGTGCCACCGGACTTCTTAACACCGGGGAGCTGTTTTTT
- | TRBJ2-7 | - | TRBV2 | CASAPVRSTYEQYF | TGTGCCAGCGCCCCTGTCAGGTCAACCTACGAGCAGTACTTC
- | TRBJ1-2 | - | TRBV27 | CASSLVGTPWANYGYTF | TGTGCCAGCAGTTTAGTAGGAACCCCCTGGGCCAACTATGGCTACACCTTC
- | TRBJ2-2 | - | TRBV3-1 | CASSQPGINTGELFF | TGTGCCAGCAGCCAACCGGGGATCAACACCGGGGAGCTGTTTTTT
- | TRBJ2-1 | - | TRBV3-1 | CASSQGIGEQFF | TGTGCCAGCAGCCAAGGAATAGGGGAGCAGTTCTTC
- | TRBJ1-1 | - | TRBV12-3/TRBV12-4 | CASTLTGNTEAFF | TGTGCCAGCACTTTGACAGGGAACACTGAAGCTTTCTTT
- | TRBJ2-3 | - | TRBV20-1 | CSARTPTDTQYF | TGCAGTGCGCGGACGCCCACAGATACGCAGTATTTT
- | TRBJ2-1 | - | TRBV9 | CASSVGSGSSYNEQFF | TGTGCCAGCAGCGTAGGAAGCGGTAGCTCCTACAATGAGCAGTTCTTC
TRBD1 | TRBJ2-3 | - | TRBV13 | CASSTFGQGSDTQYF | TGTGCCAGCAGCACCTTTGGACAGGGATCAGATACGCAGTATTTT
- | TRBJ2-7 | - | TRBV2 | CANSVNRHSYEQYF | TGTGCCAACAGTGTGAACAGGCACTCCTACGAGCAGTACTTC
- | TRBJ2-5 | - | TRBV19 | CASSIAGPRVQETQYF | TGTGCCAGTAGTATAGCGGGGCCGCGGGTCCAAGAGACCCAGTACTTC